The 19 T cell receptor beta chains given below trace back to one sample, sequenced in a study of T cells after posttransplantation cyclophosphamide. The repertoire was sequenced with immunoSEQ multiplex PCR; TCRdb's copy has only in-frame clones and lacks some. The sample records about 20,000 clones, approximately 92% being singletons. Controls had myeloablative marrow grafts with methotrexate and calcineurin inhibitor, sampled at 1 year. Material: PBMCs, obtained less than 400 days after allogeneic stem cell transplant with calcineurin inhibitor and methotrexate. The receptors originated from a female patient aged 30 to 45 who received an allogeneic stem cell transplant from an unrelated donor, was CMV-positive, and had acute and chronic GVHD. Some T cells could come from the graft donor.

The genes are TRBV19 and TRBJ1-2; D might be TRBD1 (6 bases). The germline V gene has CDR1 LNHDA and CDR2 SQIVND (reference sequence). V was cut by 7 bases and J by 2 bases, with 17 bases left in between. This CDR3 contains 15 residues. The CDR3 DNA reads TGTGCCAGTATCGGACAGAACCCAACCAACTATGGCTACACCTTC. Amino acids: CASIGQNPTNYGYTF.

This sequence joins TRBV6-5 and TRBJ2-5; D gene unclear. The CDR3 sequence is 13 residues long. V was pared by 2 bases and J by 4 bases, with 8 bases between. Germline V gives CDR1 MNHEY, CDR2 SVGAGI. CDR3 in amino acids: CASSYMAGETQYF. CDR3 DNA: TGTGCCAGCAGTTACATGGCAGGAGAGACCCAGTACTTC.

A single count supports this clone. The V and J genes are TRBV6-4 and TRBJ2-3; 11 positions agree with TRBD2. There are 15 residues in the CDR3. CDR1 MRHNA and CDR2 SNTAGT come from the germline V gene. Germline trimming cut 4 bases from V and 3 bases from J; bases unmatched to any gene: 3. As DNA, the CDR3 is TGTGCCAGCAGTGCGGGGACTAGCGGTACAGATACGCAGTATTTT. It translates to CASSAGTSGTDTQYF.

This clone is a singleton in its sample. The chain combines TRBV19 with TRBJ2-3, with D unclear. The CDR3 covers 13 residues. V was cut by 3 bases and J by 8 bases, with 12 bases left in between. Germline V CDR1 and CDR2: LNHDA, SQIVND (reference sequence). The CDR3 DNA reads TGTGCCAGTAGTATGGCACACCCGCTTACGCAGTATTTT. This translates into CASSMAHPLTQYF.

This clone showed up just once. V usage is TRBV19 and J usage is TRBJ2-5, with 8 bases aligning to TRBD2. The CDR3 runs to 17 residues. V trimming: 0 bases; J trimming: 5 bases; junction bases outside the gene matches: 11. In germline, CDR1 is LNHDA, CDR2 SQIVND (reference sequence). The CDR3 coding sequence is TGTGCCAGTAGTATAGATAGCGGGACTCCAACGCGGGAGACCCAGTACTTC. Translated, it gives CASSIDSGTPTRETQYF.

The chain recombines TRBV12-5 with TRBJ2-5; D is ambiguous. The assigned J gene may be wrong: the sequence end matches TRBJ2-7 better. Germline CDR1 is LGHNT and CDR2 is FRNRAP. CDR3 length: 11 residues. The CDR3 coding sequence is TGTGCTAGTCAGCAGGCCTACGAGCAGTACTTC. Translated, it gives CASQQAYEQYF.

This chain links TRBV5-6 with TRBJ2-5; a possible D gene is TRBD1 (5 bases). In germline, CDR1 is SGHDT, CDR2 YYEEEE. Trimming took off 0 bases at V and 5 bases at J, with 17 bases between the two ends. This CDR3 region has 16 residues. In DNA, the CDR3 is TGTGCCAGCAGCTTGGTCAGGGCAGAACGGTGGGAGACCCAGTACTTC. It codes for CASSLVRAERWETQYF.

This clone was seen a few times. This chain joins TRBV19 and TRBJ2-6; D remains ambiguous. CDR1 and CDR2 from the germline V gene are LNHDA and SQIVND (reference sequence). Trimming shortened V by 3 bases and J by 0 bases, and 3 bases separated the two germline ends. The CDR3 sequence is 14 residues long. Here the CDR3 DNA reads TGTGCCAGTAGTATTCTCTCTGGGGCCAACGTCCTGACTTTC. It translates to CASSILSGANVLTF.

The gene calls are TRBV5-4 and TRBJ2-5, with 9 bases lining up with TRBD1. Germline values: CDR1 SGHNT, CDR2 YYREEE (reference sequence). The length of the CDR3 is 14 residues. The trim removed 5 bases at V and 4 bases at J, leaving 6 bases unmatched. CDR3 amino acids: CASSGDRVLETQYF. CDR3 sequence (DNA): TGTGCCAGCAGTGGGGACAGGGTATTAGAGACCCAGTACTTC. The full variable domain, with the rest looked up from reference TRBV5-4 and TRBJ2-5, is ETGVTQSPTHLIKTRGQQVTLRCSSQSGHNTVSWYQQALGQGPQFIFQYYREEENGRGNFPPRFSGLQFPNYSSELNVNALELDDSALYLCASSGDRVLETQYFGPGTRLLVL.

In the case of this clone: One junction end does not reproduce the germline sequence, and a read error may be involved. The chain links TRBV7-6 to TRBJ2-7, with 7 bases matching TRBD1. CDR1 is SGHVS, CDR2 FNYEAQ, per germline. CDR3 size: 15 residues. The CDR3 reads CASSRNLGQKYEQYF. CDR3 bases: TGTGCTAGCAGCCGCAACTTGGGACAGAAATACGAGCAGTACTTC.

This sequence joins TRBV30 and TRBJ2-7; tentatively, D is TRBD2 (6 bases). The germline gives CDR1 GTSNPN, CDR2 SVGIG (reference sequence). V was pared by 0 bases and J by 6 bases, with 9 bases between. The CDR3 consists of 12 residues. This CDR3 reads CAWSVRRGEQYF. The DNA of the CDR3 is TGTGCCTGGAGTGTACGGAGGGGCGAGCAGTACTTC.

The J gene is TRBJ1-3, the V gene TRBV11-3; D not resolved. The J call may be mistaken, given a closer DNA end match to TRBJ2-2. CDR1 and CDR2 from the germline V gene are SGHNT and YENEEA. The CDR3 extends over 12 amino acids. As DNA, the CDR3 is TGTGCCAGCAGGCGCCAGCCCGGGGAGCTGTTTTTT. The encoded protein is CASRRQPGELFF.

The rearrangement uses TRBV29-1 and TRBJ2-5; TRBD1 aligns across 8 bases. Germline trimming cut 8 bases from V and 7 bases from J; bases unmatched to any gene: 15. Germline values: CDR1 SQVTM, CDR2 ANQGSEA. The CDR3 loop spans 14 amino acids. The CDR3 spells CSFPRPGGLGTQYF. The CDR3, as DNA: TGCAGCTTCCCTAGACCAGGGGGCTTGGGGACCCAGTACTTC.

V is TRBV5-1 and J is TRBJ2-3, with 10 nucleotides matching TRBD2. The V segment lost 2 bases and the J segment 2 bases; nucleotides outside the gene matches: 2. The CDR3 covers 15 residues. From germline, CDR1 is SGHRS and CDR2 YFSETQ. As DNA, the CDR3 is TGCGCCAGCAGCTTAAGCGGGAGGGACACAGATACGCAGTATTTT. This encodes CASSLSGRDTDTQYF.

J is TRBJ1-2 and V is TRBV9; D is uncertain. The CDR3 is 14 amino acids. Trimming cost V 4 bases and J 0 bases, with 10 bases left between them. Germline V lookup: CDR1 SGDLS, CDR2 YYNGEE. This chain's CDR3 is CASSPRRANYGYTF. CDR3 nucleotide sequence: TGTGCCAGCAGCCCAAGGAGGGCTAACTATGGCTACACCTTC.

V is TRBV15 and J is TRBJ2-1; D not certain. V lost 1 base and J 0 bases, leaving 10 bases between the germline ends. This CDR3 has 16 residues. Germline V gene sequence: CDR1 LNHNV, CDR2 YYDKDF (reference sequence). CDR3 DNA sequence: TGTGCCACCAGCAGAGGAGCGCCGAGCTCCTACAATGAGCAGTTCTTC. Residues: CATSRGAPSSYNEQFF. Full variable domain (missing parts from reference TRBV15 and TRBJ2-1): DAMVIQNPRYQVTQFGKPVTLSCSQTLNHNVMYWYQQKSSQAPKLLFHYYDKDFNNEADTPDNFQSRRPNTSFCFLDIRSPGLGDTAMYLCATSRGAPSSYNEQFFGPGTRLTVL.

The chain couples TRBV27 to TRBJ1-2; D possibly corresponds to TRBD1 (5 bases). Trimming removed 4 bases from V and 3 bases from J, with 12 bases in between. CDR1 MNHEY and CDR2 SMNVEV come from the germline V gene (reference sequence). This CDR3 spans 14 amino acids. DNA of the CDR3: TGTGCCAGCAGTTGGGCGGGACCGGACTATGGCTACACCTTC. Its protein is CASSWAGPDYGYTF.

The chain is built from TRBV7-6 and TRBJ2-2, with D possibly being TRBD1 (6 bases). Germline-derived CDR1 and CDR2 are SGHVS and FNYEAQ. The CDR3 length is 15 residues. The V end lost 4 bases, the J end lost 4 bases, and 13 bases lay between the germline ends. The CDR3 DNA is TGTGCCAGCAGCTCCCACAGGGACGTCACCGGGGAGCTGTTTTTT. It is translated as CASSSHRDVTGELFF.

The chain recombines TRBV7-2 with TRBJ1-5; TRBD1 is a possible D gene (6 bases). The CDR3 extends over 16 amino acids. Germline CDR1 SGHTA, CDR2 FQGNSA. The germline V and J ends were trimmed by 2 bases and 2 bases, with 13 bases remaining between them. CDR3 in amino acids: CASSLTGITRNQPQHF. The CDR3 region has the DNA TGTGCCAGCAGCTTAACAGGGATTACGCGCAATCAGCCCCAGCATTTT.